This is a list of T cell receptor beta chains from one sample in a study of naive and memory T cell subsets. TCRdb called the UMI-ligation and nested PCR reads again in MiXCR, with one record for every CDR3 protein. This sample has about 99,000 distinct CDR3 sequences, with around 13% found just once. The sequenced sample consisted of naive CD8+ T cells from blood. Source of these receptors: a human donor in good health. Each CDR3 is given with its conserved first and last residue. A D gene is named only where the DNA matches it firmly. Expanded clones are given a class, and other clones once, few, many or no size at all.

CDR3 protein,CDR3 DNA,J gene,CDR3 length,D gene,clone size,V gene
CASSQGIAGTYNTGELFF,TGTGCCAGCAGCCAAGGGATAGCCGGGACTTATAACACCGGGGAGCTGTTTTTT,TRBJ2-2,18,.,few,TRBV14
CSANGHMGPSGTDTQYF,TGCAGTGCTAACGGACATATGGGGCCAAGCGGGACAGATACGCAGTATTTT,TRBJ2-3,17,.,many,TRBV20-1
CASSPDSEDTQYF,TGTGCCAGCAGCCCCGACTCGGAAGATACGCAGTATTTT,TRBJ2-3,13,.,.,TRBV7-9
CASSGTSGRAGEQFF,TGTGCCAGCAGTGGGACTAGCGGGAGGGCTGGTGAGCAGTTCTTC,TRBJ2-1,15,TRBD2,few,TRBV12-3/TRBV12-4
CASSPSGSGVEQFF,TGTGCCAGCAGTCCGAGCGGGAGCGGGGTCGAGCAGTTCTTC,TRBJ2-1,14,TRBD2,.,TRBV28
CASSESFDGYTF,TGTGCCAGCAGTGAATCTTTCGACGGCTACACCTTC,TRBJ1-2,12,.,many,TRBV6-1
CASSVSGSPGEKLFF,TGTGCCAGCAGCGTATCGGGGAGTCCCGGTGAAAAACTGTTTTTT,TRBJ1-4,15,.,.,TRBV9
CASSYSSGGAGYNEQFF,TGTGCCAGCAGTTACTCCAGCGGGGGGGCCGGGTACAATGAGCAGTTCTTC,TRBJ2-1,17,TRBD2,few,TRBV6-5
CASSYMTPGQGPDTQYF,TGTGCCAGCAGTTACATGACCCCGGGACAGGGGCCCGATACGCAGTATTTT,TRBJ2-3,17,TRBD1,many,TRBV6-5
CASSPPGLAAYNEQFF,TGTGCCAGCAGTCCCCCAGGGCTAGCAGCCTACAATGAGCAGTTCTTC,TRBJ2-1,16,.,.,TRBV12-3/TRBV12-4
CASSLAGLMNTEAFF,TGTGCCAGCAGCTTAGCTGGACTAATGAACACTGAAGCTTTCTTT,TRBJ1-1,15,.,.,TRBV13
CASSPTGRNYEQYF,TGCGCCAGCAGCCCGACCGGGAGGAACTACGAGCAGTACTTC,TRBJ2-7,14,TRBD2,few,TRBV5-1
CATKDSGGTDTQYF,TGTGCCACCAAGGACAGCGGTGGCACAGATACGCAGTATTTT,TRBJ2-3,14,.,few,TRBV24-1
CASSLQDRAGAEQYF,TGTGCCAGCAGTCTCCAAGACAGGGCCGGGGCCGAGCAGTACTTC,TRBJ2-7,15,TRBD1,few,TRBV27
CASGYGLSYEQYF,TGTGCTAGTGGTTATGGGCTCTCCTACGAGCAGTACTTC,TRBJ2-7,13,.,many,TRBV12-5
CASSLVRDPEAFF,TGTGCCAGCAGCTTAGTTAGGGACCCTGAAGCTTTCTTT,TRBJ1-1,13,.,few,TRBV7-9
CASSQGGSGGTDTQYF,TGCGCCAGCAGCCAGGGGGGCAGCGGGGGGACAGATACGCAGTATTTT,TRBJ2-3,16,TRBD2,few,TRBV4-3
CASSPKAARSYNEQFF,TGTGCCAGCAGCCCGAAAGCAGCTAGATCCTACAATGAGCAGTTCTTC,TRBJ2-1,16,.,few,TRBV7-3
CASIRTDSYNEQFF,TGTGCCAGCATCCGGACGGACTCCTACAATGAGCAGTTCTTC,TRBJ2-1,14,.,many,TRBV5-4
CASSLERTGERYGYTF,TGTGCCAGCAGCTTAGAGCGGACAGGGGAACGATATGGCTACACCTTC,TRBJ1-2,16,TRBD1,many,TRBV13
CASSYRTNEQFF,TGTGCCAGCAGCTATCGGACCAATGAGCAGTTCTTC,TRBJ2-1,12,.,.,TRBV7-9
CASSQAHEVTNSPLHF,TGCGCCAGCAGCCAAGCCCATGAAGTCACGAATTCACCCCTCCACTTT,TRBJ1-6,16,.,.,TRBV4-3
CASSLEASSYEQYF,TGTGCCAGCAGCTTAGAGGCAAGCTCCTACGAGCAGTACTTC,TRBJ2-7,14,.,many,TRBV11-3
CASGLWSTDTQYF,TGTGCTAGTGGTTTGTGGTCCACAGATACGCAGTATTTT,TRBJ2-3,13,.,.,TRBV12-5
CASSLAGILSPQHF,TGTGCCAGCAGTTTAGCGGGTATTTTATCGCCCCAGCATTTT,TRBJ1-5,14,.,many,TRBV12-3/TRBV12-4
CSVVVAENYEQYF,TGCAGCGTTGTGGTAGCGGAGAACTACGAGCAGTACTTC,TRBJ2-7,13,.,few,TRBV29-1
CASSQGPGTTYEQYF,TGTGCCAGCAGCCAGGGGCCAGGGACTACCTACGAGCAGTACTTC,TRBJ2-7,15,.,few,TRBV7-7
CANLDLRSGNTIYF,TGTGCCAACTTGGATCTTCGCTCTGGAAACACCATATATTTT,TRBJ1-3,14,.,.,TRBV12-3/TRBV12-4
CASSVGPAYEQYF,TGTGCCAGCAGCGTAGGGCCAGCTTACGAGCAGTACTTC,TRBJ2-7,13,.,.,TRBV9
CASSYGTGGAETQYF,TGTGCCAGCAGCTACGGGACAGGGGGCGCCGAGACCCAGTACTTC,TRBJ2-5,15,TRBD1,many,TRBV7-9
CAISESAGWVTEAFF,TGTGCCATCAGTGAGTCGGCAGGGTGGGTCACTGAAGCTTTCTTT,TRBJ1-1,15,.,few,TRBV10-3
CASSLLGTGGTEAFF,TGTGCCAGCAGCTTATTGGGGACAGGAGGCACTGAAGCTTTCTTT,TRBJ1-1,15,TRBD1,few,TRBV11-1
CSALDRGISDTEAFF,TGCAGTGCACTGGACAGGGGGATAAGTGACACTGAAGCTTTCTTT,TRBJ1-1,15,TRBD1,few,TRBV20-1
CASSLEGREDQPQHF,TGTGCCAGCAGCTTAGAAGGCAGAGAGGATCAGCCCCAGCATTTT,TRBJ1-5,15,.,.,TRBV11-2
CASSLTVSYEQYF,TGTGCCAGCAGTCTGACAGTCTCCTACGAGCAGTACTTC,TRBJ2-7,13,.,many,TRBV6-6
CASSLSGVEAFF,TGTGCCAGCAGTTTATCCGGGGTGGAAGCTTTCTTT,TRBJ1-1,12,.,.,TRBV6-6
CASSQTGASGANVLTF,TGTGCCAGCAGCCAGACAGGGGCCTCTGGGGCCAACGTCCTGACTTTC,TRBJ2-6,16,TRBD1,.,TRBV7-9
CASSANRGYEQYF,TGTGCCAGTAGCGCGAACAGGGGATACGAGCAGTACTTC,TRBJ2-7,13,TRBD1,few,TRBV5-6
CSARDPQGAISPLHF,TGCAGTGCTAGAGATCCACAGGGGGCTATATCACCCCTCCACTTT,TRBJ1-6,15,TRBD1,.,TRBV20-1
CASSLEGSLSSNQPQHF,TGTGCCAGCAGCTTAGAGGGCTCCCTCTCTAGCAATCAGCCCCAGCATTTT,TRBJ1-5,17,.,few,TRBV7-9
CSARDLGGRSYPPLHF,TGCAGTGCTAGAGATCTCGGGGGGCGATCTTATCCACCCCTCCACTTT,TRBJ1-6,16,.,.,TRBV20-1
CATSDLGGPQETQYF,TGTGCCACCAGTGATTTGGGCGGGCCCCAAGAGACCCAGTACTTC,TRBJ2-5,15,.,.,TRBV24-1
CASSSGLEPYNEQFF,TGTGCCAGCAGCTCGGGACTGGAACCCTACAATGAGCAGTTCTTC,TRBJ2-1,15,.,many,TRBV7-6
CASSSGTGGPDTQYF,TGTGCCAGCAGTTCCGGGACAGGGGGCCCAGATACGCAGTATTTT,TRBJ2-3,15,TRBD1,many,TRBV27
CASSLVGAGAETQYF,TGCGCCAGCAGCTTGGTCGGGGCAGGGGCGGAGACCCAGTACTTC,TRBJ2-5,15,.,once,TRBV5-1
CASSQVPGNTDTQYF,TGCGCCAGCAGCCAAGTACCGGGGAACACAGATACGCAGTATTTT,TRBJ2-3,15,.,many,TRBV4-1